These T cell receptor beta chains were read from a single sample in a study of cytomegalovirus exposure and HLA in healthy donors. Using immunoSEQ multiplex PCR, the repertoire was profiled, and TCRdb retains in-frame clones only, with some absent. In the table there are 100,000 to 150,000 clones, about 8.5% of which are singletons. Specimen: PBMCs. Receptor source: a middle-aged man in good health and CMV-seronegative. Each CDR3 is given with its conserved first and last residue. D genes are given only for firm matches. Clone sizes are given selectively: once, few, many, or a class where the clone is expanded.

TRBD2	TRBV5-1	-	TRBJ2-3	TGCGCCAGCAGCTTGACTAGCGGGGGGGCAGATACGCAGTATTTT	CASSLTSGGADTQYF
TRBD1	TRBV6-5	-	TRBJ2-2	TGTGCCAGCAAGACGGACAGGGCGACCGGGGAGCTGTTTTTT	CASKTDRATGELFF
TRBD1	TRBV6-1	-	TRBJ1-5	TGTGCCAGCAGCTCGGGACAGATCAATCAGCCCCAGCATTTT	CASSSGQINQPQHF
-	TRBV7-9	-	TRBJ2-5	TGTGCCAGCAGCTCACCCACAGGGAATAGCGAGACCCAGTACTTC	CASSSPTGNSETQYF
-	TRBV19	-	TRBJ1-2	TGTGCCAGTAGTGCTTCTGGAGCCGGCTACACCTTC	CASSASGAGYTF
-	TRBV4-1	-	TRBJ1-2	TGCGCCAGCAGCCAAGAATCCAGGGCTGTGACAAATGGCTACACCTTC	CASSQESRAVTNGYTF
TRBD1	TRBV19	few	TRBJ1-2	TGTGCCAGTAGTTTCGGACAGGGGGTTTATGGCTACACCTTC	CASSFGQGVYGYTF
TRBD2	TRBV5-1	few	TRBJ2-1	TGCGCCAGCAGCTCCCTGACTAGCGTCTACAATGAGCAGTTCTTC	CASSSLTSVYNEQFF
-	TRBV19	-	TRBJ2-3	TGTGCCAGTAGTACCGGCACAGATACGCAGTATTTT	CASSTGTDTQYF
TRBD1	TRBV28	few	TRBJ2-1	TGTGCCAGCAGTTCAGGGGGAGTCTACAATGAGCAGTTCTTC	CASSSGGVYNEQFF
-	TRBV6-5	-	TRBJ1-5	TGTGCCAGCAGTTACGGCCCTGGCACGCCCCAGCATTTT	CASSYGPGTPQHF
-	TRBV7-3	few	TRBJ2-3	TGTGCCAGCAGCCCGGAGGCGGGGAACCCAGATACGCAGTATTTT	CASSPEAGNPDTQYF
-	TRBV6-6	-	TRBJ2-7	TGTGCCAGCAGTTACAGAGCCCGGACAGAGTACGAGCAGTACTTC	CASSYRARTEYEQYF
TRBD1	TRBV9	-	TRBJ2-5	TGTGCCAGCAGTCTATCGACAGGGGCGCGTGAGACCCAGTACTTC	CASSLSTGARETQYF
-	TRBV5-4	-	TRBJ2-7	TGTGCCAGCAGCTGGGGGGGGGCGCGGGACGAGCAGTACTTC	CASSWGGARDEQYF
-	TRBV6-5	-	TRBJ2-7	TGTGCCAGCAGTCCCTCGGGGAAAGGCTCCTACGAGCAGTACTTC	CASSPSGKGSYEQYF
TRBD1	TRBV28	few	TRBJ1-4	TGTGCCAGCAACGGGGGACAGGCGGGAGAAAAACTGTTTTTT	CASNGGQAGEKLFF
TRBD1	TRBV5-6	-	TRBJ2-1	TGTGCCAGCAGCTTGAGACAGGGTTATGAGCAGTTCTTC	CASSLRQGYEQFF
TRBD1	TRBV11-2	-	TRBJ1-6	TGTGCCAGCAGCTCAGGACAGGGGGCTTATTCACCCCTCCACTTT	CASSSGQGAYSPLHF
-	TRBV9	-	TRBJ1-3	TGTGCCAGTTCGGGATCCCTCTCTGGAAACACCATATATTTT	CASSGSLSGNTIYF
TRBD1	TRBV4-2	-	TRBJ1-2	TGTGCCAGCAGCCAAGAGGCAGGGGGGAACTATGGCTACACCTTC	CASSQEAGGNYGYTF
-	TRBV11-2	-	TRBJ2-3	TGTGCCAGCAGCTTATTTGGGGGGAGTGTCACAGATACGCAGTATTTT	CASSLFGGSVTDTQYF
-	TRBV19	few	TRBJ1-4	TGTGCCAGTAATCAGTGGGCCGGGGGAAGGGAAAAACTGTTTTTT	CASNQWAGGREKLFF
-	TRBV11-3	-	TRBJ2-7	TGTGCCAGCAGCCCCAGCTACGAGCAGTACTTC	CASSPSYEQYF
-	TRBV7-6	-	TRBJ1-2	TGTGCCAGCAGCGCGGGACGTGACTATGGCTACACCTTC	CASSAGRDYGYTF
-	TRBV2	few	TRBJ1-5	TGTGCCAGCAGTGATCTAGGTCAAAGCAATCAGCCCCAGCATTTT	CASSDLGQSNQPQHF
-	TRBV6-4	few	TRBJ1-2	TGTGCCAGCAGTGACGTGCCGGGACACCTTCTCGATGGCTACACCTTC	CASSDVPGHLLDGYTF
-	TRBV7-9	-	TRBJ1-1	TGTGCCAGCAGCGTCGGGCCGGAGGCCACTGAAGCTTTCTTT	CASSVGPEATEAFF
TRBD1	TRBV2	many	TRBJ1-6	TGTGCCAGCAGTGGGGGACAGGGATATAATTCACCCCTCCACTTT	CASSGGQGYNSPLHF
-	TRBV13	few	TRBJ1-1	TGTGCCAGCAGCTCTATGACAGGAGACCAAATCTCCACATTTAGGACTGAAGCTTTCTTT	CASSSMTGDQISTFRTEAFF
TRBD1	TRBV6-1	few	TRBJ2-7	TGTGCCAGCACTCCGGGACAGGTCCTTAGAGAGCAGTACTTC	CASTPGQVLREQYF
TRBD1	TRBV6-4	-	TRBJ2-2	TGTGCCAGCCGCGGGACAGGGATCACCGGGGAGCTGTTTTTT	CASRGTGITGELFF
-	TRBV4-3	few	TRBJ1-4	TGCGCCAGCAGCCAAGAACAGGGAAGGAATGAAAAACTGTTTTTT	CASSQEQGRNEKLFF
TRBD1	TRBV11-3	-	TRBJ2-5	TGTGCCAGCAGCACCGACAGGGGAGAGACCCAGTACTTC	CASSTDRGETQYF
-	TRBV4-1	few	TRBJ1-2	TGCGCCAGCAGCCAAGATGTCCAAGCGCGGGGCTACACCTTC	CASSQDVQARGYTF
-	TRBV6-1	-	TRBJ2-5	TGTGCCAGCGGGGGAGGACGGTCGGGAGAGACCCAGTACTTC	CASGGGRSGETQYF
-	TRBV18	few	TRBJ1-3	TGTGCCAGCTCATCGAACAGGGCTGGAAACACCATATATTTT	CASSSNRAGNTIYF
TRBD1	TRBV4-1	-	TRBJ1-1	TGCGCCAGCAGCCAAGCGACAGGGACTCGGGACACTGAAGCTTTCTTT	CASSQATGTRDTEAFF
-	TRBV30	-	TRBJ1-2	TGTGCCTGGAGAGCCGCCCACGGGACAAAATACTATGGCTACACCTTC	CAWRAAHGTKYYGYTF
-	TRBV11-2	few	TRBJ1-1	TGTGCCAGCAGCCCCTGGACAGAGAACACTGAAGCTTTCTTT	CASSPWTENTEAFF
TRBD2	TRBV7-6	few	TRBJ2-1	TGTGCCAGCAGCTTAGAGCGGGGGGATGAGCAGTTCTTC	CASSLERGDEQFF
-	TRBV5-1	-	TRBJ2-5	TGCGCCAGCAGCACCCCGACTAGCCAAGAGACCCAGTACTTC	CASSTPTSQETQYF
-	TRBV9	few	TRBJ2-3	TGTGCCAGCAGCGTACGACTGAGCACAGATACGCAGTATTTT	CASSVRLSTDTQYF
-	TRBV7-2	few	TRBJ2-7	TGTGCCAGCAGCTTAATCGGAGGGGCCCCCTACGAGCAGTACTTC	CASSLIGGAPYEQYF
TRBD2	TRBV5-1	few	TRBJ2-5	TGCGCCAGCAGGGTTGGCGGGGGGTCAGACCAAGAGACCCAGTACTTC	CASRVGGGSDQETQYF
TRBD2	TRBV2	-	TRBJ2-3	TGTGCCAGCTGTAGCGGGGCCTCCAGCACAGATACGCAGTATTTT	CASCSGASSTDTQYF
TRBD2	TRBV5-1	few	TRBJ2-3	TGCGCCAGCAGCTGGGCCAGCGGGGGGGCCGCAGATACGCAGTATTTT	CASSWASGGAADTQYF
TRBD2	TRBV19	-	TRBJ2-7	TGTGCCAGTAGTATGAGCGGGGGGGGGTCCTACGAGCAGTACTTC	CASSMSGGGSYEQYF
TRBD2	TRBV5-1	few	TRBJ2-3	TGCGCCAGCAGCTTGGAAGCGGGGGGCACAGATACGCAGTATTTT	CASSLEAGGTDTQYF
TRBD1	TRBV2	few	TRBJ2-2	TGTGCCAGCAGGCCCGGGACAGGAAATACCGGGGAGCTGTTTTTT	CASRPGTGNTGELFF
-	TRBV28	few	TRBJ1-5	TGTGCCAGCAGTCACGGCAGACAGGCGAATCGACATCAGCCCCAGCATTTT	CASSHGRQANRHQPQHF
-	TRBV4-2	-	TRBJ2-1	TGTGCCAGCAGCCCCGGGGAAGCCACTAAGCACTACAATGAGCAGTTCTTC	CASSPGEATKHYNEQFF
TRBD1	TRBV28	-	TRBJ1-1	TGTGCCGGAGGGGGACAGGGACGAATGTACACTGAAGCTTTCTTT	CAGGGQGRMYTEAFF
-	TRBV7-9	-	TRBJ1-4	TGTGCCAGCAGCCTGGGCACAGCGGCCGAAAAACTGTTTTTT	CASSLGTAAEKLFF
-	TRBV11-2	-	TRBJ1-3	TGTGCCAGCAGCTCTTCTCGCTCTGGAAACACCATATATTTT	CASSSSRSGNTIYF
TRBD1	TRBV5-4	-	TRBJ2-1	TGTGCCAGCAGCTTGGGGACAGGGTGGTACAATGAGCAGTTCTTC	CASSLGTGWYNEQFF
TRBD2	TRBV4-2	few	TRBJ2-2	TGTGCCAGCAGCCAAGGGATAGCGGGCACCGGGGAGCTGTTTTTT	CASSQGIAGTGELFF